This T cell receptor (beta chain) was identified in a study of CD8 T cells in ankylosing spondylitis. Study findings and constraints: Disease-linked clones displayed a CD8+ phenotype and appeared relatively rarely in peripheral blood. Matched ankylosing spondylitis synovial fluid reportedly contained a significantly enriched population of disease-linked clones. Seemingly characteristic of ankylosing spondylitis blood was a TCR beta motif consisting of about 8 highly homologous variants.

This clonotype was observed many times. The antigen is undetermined. The CDR3 covers 14 residues. Germline lookup yields CDR1 SNHLY and CDR2 FYNNEI. The V and J ends lost 2 bases and 10 bases respectively, with 15 bases between them. For TCR beta, libraries came from quantitative 5'-RACE with molecular barcodes. TCRdb processed the 5' RACE reads anew with MiXCR; each CDR3 protein has one entry. In the table there are roughly 250,000 distinct CDR3 sequences, about 11% of which are singletons. The sample was blood, either unsorted or a sorted T cell fraction (not recorded which). The sequence was obtained from a male donor with ankylosing spondylitis or in good health (not recorded which). The chain carries TRBV2 and TRBJ2-1; a possible D gene is TRBD2 (5 bases). The CDR3 protein is CASSEIRDLGEQFF. The CDR3 DNA follows: TGTGCCAGCAGTGAAATCCGGGATTTAGGCGAGCAGTTCTTC.